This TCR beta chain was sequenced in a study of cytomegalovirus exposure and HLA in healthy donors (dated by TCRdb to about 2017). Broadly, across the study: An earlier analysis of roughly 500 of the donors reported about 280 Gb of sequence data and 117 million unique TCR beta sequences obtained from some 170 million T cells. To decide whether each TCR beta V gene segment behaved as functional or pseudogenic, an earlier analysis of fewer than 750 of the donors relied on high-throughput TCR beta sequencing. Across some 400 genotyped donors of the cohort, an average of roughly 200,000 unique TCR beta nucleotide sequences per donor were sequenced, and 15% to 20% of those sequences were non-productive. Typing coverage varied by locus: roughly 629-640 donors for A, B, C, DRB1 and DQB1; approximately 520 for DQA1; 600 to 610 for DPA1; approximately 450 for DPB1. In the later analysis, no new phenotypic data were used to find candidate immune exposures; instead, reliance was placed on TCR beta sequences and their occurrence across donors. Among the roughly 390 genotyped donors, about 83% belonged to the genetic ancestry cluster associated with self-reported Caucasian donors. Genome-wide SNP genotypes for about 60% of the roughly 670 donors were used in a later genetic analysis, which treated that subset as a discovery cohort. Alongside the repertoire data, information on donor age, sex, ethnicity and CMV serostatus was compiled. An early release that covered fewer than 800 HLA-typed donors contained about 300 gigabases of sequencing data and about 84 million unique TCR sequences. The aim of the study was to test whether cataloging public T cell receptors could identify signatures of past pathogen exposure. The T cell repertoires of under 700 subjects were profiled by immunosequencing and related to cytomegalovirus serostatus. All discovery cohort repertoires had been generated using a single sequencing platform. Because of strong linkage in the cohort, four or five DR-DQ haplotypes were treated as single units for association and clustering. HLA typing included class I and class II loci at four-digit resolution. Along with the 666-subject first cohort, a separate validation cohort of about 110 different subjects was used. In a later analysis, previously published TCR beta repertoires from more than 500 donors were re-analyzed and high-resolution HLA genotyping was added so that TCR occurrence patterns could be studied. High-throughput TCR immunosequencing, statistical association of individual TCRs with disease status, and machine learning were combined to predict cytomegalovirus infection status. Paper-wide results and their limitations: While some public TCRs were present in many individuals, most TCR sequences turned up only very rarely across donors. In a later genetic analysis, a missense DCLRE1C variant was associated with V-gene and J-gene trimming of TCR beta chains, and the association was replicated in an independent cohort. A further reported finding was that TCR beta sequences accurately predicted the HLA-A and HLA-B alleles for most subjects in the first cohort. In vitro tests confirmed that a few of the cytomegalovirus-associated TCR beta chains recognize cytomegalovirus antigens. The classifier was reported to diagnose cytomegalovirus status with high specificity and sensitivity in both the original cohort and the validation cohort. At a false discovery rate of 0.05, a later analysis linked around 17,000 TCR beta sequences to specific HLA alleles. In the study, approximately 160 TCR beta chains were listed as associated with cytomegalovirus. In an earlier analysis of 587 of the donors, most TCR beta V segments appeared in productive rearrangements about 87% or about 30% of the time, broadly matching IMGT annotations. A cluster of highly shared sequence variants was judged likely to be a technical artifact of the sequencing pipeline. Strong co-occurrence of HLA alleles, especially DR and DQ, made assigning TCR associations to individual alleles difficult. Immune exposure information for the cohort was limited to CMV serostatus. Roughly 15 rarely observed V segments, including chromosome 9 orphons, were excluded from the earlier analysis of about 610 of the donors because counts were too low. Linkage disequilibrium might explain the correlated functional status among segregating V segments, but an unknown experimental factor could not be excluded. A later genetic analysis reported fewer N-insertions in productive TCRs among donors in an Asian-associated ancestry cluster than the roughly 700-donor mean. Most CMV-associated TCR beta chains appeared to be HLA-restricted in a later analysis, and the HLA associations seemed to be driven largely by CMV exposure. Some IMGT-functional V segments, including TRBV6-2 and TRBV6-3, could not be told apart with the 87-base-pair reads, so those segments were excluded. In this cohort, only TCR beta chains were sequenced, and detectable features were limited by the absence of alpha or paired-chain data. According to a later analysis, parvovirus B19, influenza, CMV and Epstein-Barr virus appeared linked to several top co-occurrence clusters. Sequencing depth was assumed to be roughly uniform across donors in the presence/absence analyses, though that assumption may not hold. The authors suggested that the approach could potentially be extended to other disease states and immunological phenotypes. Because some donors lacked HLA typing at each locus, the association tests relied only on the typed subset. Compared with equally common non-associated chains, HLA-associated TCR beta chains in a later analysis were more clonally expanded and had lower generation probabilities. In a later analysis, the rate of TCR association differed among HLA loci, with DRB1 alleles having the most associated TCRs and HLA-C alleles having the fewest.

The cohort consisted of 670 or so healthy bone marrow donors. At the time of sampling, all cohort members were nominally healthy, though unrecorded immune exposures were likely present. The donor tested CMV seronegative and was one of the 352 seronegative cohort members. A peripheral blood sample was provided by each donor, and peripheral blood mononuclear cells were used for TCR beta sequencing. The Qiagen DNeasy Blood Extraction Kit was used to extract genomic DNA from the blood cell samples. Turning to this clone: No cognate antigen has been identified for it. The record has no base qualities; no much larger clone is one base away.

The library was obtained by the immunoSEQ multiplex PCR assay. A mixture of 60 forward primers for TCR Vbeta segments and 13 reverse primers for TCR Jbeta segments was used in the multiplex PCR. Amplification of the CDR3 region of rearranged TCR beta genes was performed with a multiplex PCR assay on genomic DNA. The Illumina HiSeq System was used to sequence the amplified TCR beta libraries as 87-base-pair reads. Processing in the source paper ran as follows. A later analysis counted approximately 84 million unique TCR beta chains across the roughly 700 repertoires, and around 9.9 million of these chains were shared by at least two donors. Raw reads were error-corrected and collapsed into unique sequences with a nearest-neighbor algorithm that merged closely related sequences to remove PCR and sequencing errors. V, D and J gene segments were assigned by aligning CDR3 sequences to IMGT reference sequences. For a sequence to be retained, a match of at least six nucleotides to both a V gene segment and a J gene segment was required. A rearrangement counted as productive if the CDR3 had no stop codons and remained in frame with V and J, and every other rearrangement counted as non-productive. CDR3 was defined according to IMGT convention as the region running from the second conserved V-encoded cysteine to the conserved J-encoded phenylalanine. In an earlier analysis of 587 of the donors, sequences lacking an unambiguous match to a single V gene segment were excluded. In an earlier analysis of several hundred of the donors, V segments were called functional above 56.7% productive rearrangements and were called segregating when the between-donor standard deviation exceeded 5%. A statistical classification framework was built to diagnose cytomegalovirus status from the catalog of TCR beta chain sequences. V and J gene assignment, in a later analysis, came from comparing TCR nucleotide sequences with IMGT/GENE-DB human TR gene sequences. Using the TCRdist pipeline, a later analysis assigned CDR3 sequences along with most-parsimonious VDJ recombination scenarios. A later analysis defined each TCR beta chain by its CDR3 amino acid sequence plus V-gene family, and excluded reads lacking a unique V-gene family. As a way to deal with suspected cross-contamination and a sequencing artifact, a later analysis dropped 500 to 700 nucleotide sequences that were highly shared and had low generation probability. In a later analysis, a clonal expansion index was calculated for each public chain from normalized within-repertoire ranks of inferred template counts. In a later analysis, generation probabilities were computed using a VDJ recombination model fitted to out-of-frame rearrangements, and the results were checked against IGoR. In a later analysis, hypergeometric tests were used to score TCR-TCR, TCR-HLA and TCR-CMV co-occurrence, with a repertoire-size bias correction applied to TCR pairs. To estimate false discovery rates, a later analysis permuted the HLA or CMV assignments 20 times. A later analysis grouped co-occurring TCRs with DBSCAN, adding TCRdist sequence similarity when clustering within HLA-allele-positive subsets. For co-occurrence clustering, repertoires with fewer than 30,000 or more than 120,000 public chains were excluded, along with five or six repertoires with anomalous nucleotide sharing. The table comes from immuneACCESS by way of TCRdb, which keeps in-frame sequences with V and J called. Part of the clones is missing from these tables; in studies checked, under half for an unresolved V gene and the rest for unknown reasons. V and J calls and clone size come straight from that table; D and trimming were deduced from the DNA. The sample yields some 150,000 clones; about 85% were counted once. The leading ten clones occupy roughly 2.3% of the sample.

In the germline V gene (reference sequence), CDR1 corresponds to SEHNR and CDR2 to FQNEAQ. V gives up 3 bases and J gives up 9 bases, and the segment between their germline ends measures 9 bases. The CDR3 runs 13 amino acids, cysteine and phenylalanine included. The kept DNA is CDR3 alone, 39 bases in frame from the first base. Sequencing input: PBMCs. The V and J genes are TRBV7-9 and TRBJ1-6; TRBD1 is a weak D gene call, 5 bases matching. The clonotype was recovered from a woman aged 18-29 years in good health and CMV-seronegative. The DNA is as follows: TGTGCCAGCAGCTTGGAGGGGAGTTCACCCCTCCACTTT. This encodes CASSLEGSSPLHF. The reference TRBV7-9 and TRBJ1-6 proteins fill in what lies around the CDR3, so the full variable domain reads DTGVSQNPRHKITKRGQNVTFRCDPISEHNRLYWYRQTLGQGPEFLTYFQNEAQLEKSRLLSDRFSAERPKGSFSTLEIQRTEQGDSAMYLCASSLEGSSPLHFGNGTRLTVT.